A single sample is the source of the 24 T cell receptor beta chains below, sequenced in a study of beta chain features in type 1 diabetes. The authors reverse transcribed all of the isolated RNA, so sequencing captured expressed TCRB transcripts. Sequencing used immunoSEQ multiplex PCR; TCRdb keeps in-frame clones, though not all of them. This table has about 360,000 clones, around 12% appearing once. Sequenced: naive CD4+ T cells from blood. These receptor sequences come from a man between 18 and 35 years old in good health.

This chain connects TRBV7-3 to TRBJ2-5, with D possibly being TRBD2 (7 bases). Germline lookup yields CDR1 SGHTA and CDR2 FQGTGA. The ends were cut back, 6 bases at V and 3 bases at J, with 14 bases in the middle. The CDR3 consists of 14 residues. This CDR3 reads CASSLGGAEETQYF. The CDR3, as DNA: TGTGCCAGCAGTCTAGGGGGGGCCGAAGAGACCCAGTACTTC.

This clone was seen more than once but under ten times. This chain uses TRBV5-1 with TRBJ2-2; maybe TRBD2 (5 bases). CDR1 and CDR2 (germline): SGHRS, YFSETQ. The CDR3 extends over 15 amino acids. V was pared by 0 bases and J by 3 bases, with 9 bases between. The CDR3 sequence: CASSLDGADTGELFF. The CDR3, as DNA: TGCGCCAGCAGCTTGGATGGAGCGGACACCGGGGAGCTGTTTTTT.

The chain links TRBV18 to TRBJ2-4, with D perhaps matching TRBD1 (6 bases). The CDR3 covers 13 residues. CDR1 KGHSH and CDR2 LQKENI come from the germline V gene. V dropped 1 base and J dropped 8 bases, with 9 bases sitting between them. In DNA, the CDR3 is TGTGCCAGCTCACCACGGACAGAGGACATTCAGTACTTC. Protein: CASSPRTEDIQYF.

The sample holds a few counts of this clone. The rearrangement joins TRBV5-1 to TRBJ2-1, with a tentative D call TRBD2 (6 bases). V shed 3 bases and J shed 9 bases, with 16 bases lying between them. The CDR3 runs to 14 residues. Germline V gives CDR1 SGHRS, CDR2 YFSETQ. The chain's CDR3 is CASSSALAPSEQFF. The CDR3 DNA sequence: TGCGCCAGCAGCTCCGCTCTAGCGCCTAGTGAGCAGTTCTTC.

J is TRBJ1-3 and V is TRBV9; 7 positions match TRBD1. The CDR3 loop spans 16 amino acids. Trimming removed 0 bases from V and 4 bases from J; junction bases left unmatched: 7. The germline V gene encodes CDR1 SGDLS and CDR2 YYNGEE. The CDR3 DNA sequence: TGTGCCAGCAGCGTAGATAGGGGGCCTTTAGGAAACACCATATATTTT. Its protein product is CASSVDRGPLGNTIYF.

The V gene is TRBV7-9, the J gene TRBJ2-7; 7 bases are shared with TRBD1. The ends lost 6 bases at V and 3 bases at J; junction bases unmatched: 14. The V gene's germline CDR1 is SEHNR and CDR2 FQNEAQ (reference sequence). This CDR3 is built from 16 residues. DNA for the CDR3: TGTGCCAGCAGGGACGGACAGGTCCGCCGGAGCTACGAGCAGTACTTC. Amino acids: CASRDGQVRRSYEQYF.

The chain couples TRBV30 to TRBJ1-1; D unclear. V lost 4 bases to trimming and J lost 1 base, with 13 bases between them. The CDR3 is 14 amino acids. Per germline, CDR1 GTSNPN and CDR2 SVGIG (reference sequence). Written as DNA, the CDR3 is TGTGCCTGGAAGATCCTTGGGAGGAACACTGAAGCTTTCTTT. This translates into CAWKILGRNTEAFF.

This clone has a handful of counts. The chain recombines TRBV18 with TRBJ2-7, with D maybe TRBD2 (5 bases). The CDR3 runs 12 residues. Germline values: CDR1 KGHSH, CDR2 LQKENI. V lost 4 bases and J 4 bases, leaving 8 bases between the germline ends. The CDR3, as DNA: TGTGCCAGCTCACTCGAGGGTTACGAGCAGTACTTC. Protein product: CASSLEGYEQYF.

J is TRBJ2-7 and V is TRBV28; D perhaps matches TRBD2 (5 bases). Germline V lookup: CDR1 MDHEN, CDR2 SYDVKM. CDR3 length: 14 amino acids. Trimming took off 6 bases at V and 3 bases at J, with 15 bases between the two ends. The CDR3 nucleotides are TGTGCCAGCAGCAACAGTAACGGGGTCTACGAGCAGTACTTC. Residues: CASSNSNGVYEQYF.

The chain carries TRBV21-1 and TRBJ2-5; the table's D call TRBD1 went unverified against the DNA. TRBV21-1 is classified as a pseudogene. The CDR3 runs 16 residues. The CDR3 protein is CASSDTSSDLKETQYF. In DNA, the CDR3 is TGTGCCAGCAGCGACACGAGCTCAGACCTTAAGGAGACCCAGTACTTC.

This clone showed up just a few times. The chain uses TRBV6-1 and TRBJ2-5; 7 nucleotides agree with TRBD1. Trimming removed 7 bases from V and 5 bases from J; junction bases left unmatched: 7. This CDR3 comprises 13 residues. The V gene's germline CDR1 is MNHNS and CDR2 SASEGT. In nucleotides, the CDR3 is TGTGCCAGCACCTTGGACAGGCGGGAGACCCAGTACTTC. Amino acid sequence: CASTLDRRETQYF.

This clone came up a few times. The chain joins TRBV7-9 to TRBJ2-7; the D gene is possibly TRBD1 (6 bases). V was clipped by 5 bases and J by 3 bases, with 14 bases between them. Germline V gene data show CDR1 as SEHNR and CDR2 as FQNEAQ (reference sequence). This CDR3 contains 14 residues. This chain's CDR3 is CASSRTVSFYEQYF. DNA for the CDR3: TGTGCCAGCAGCCGGACAGTTTCCTTCTACGAGCAGTACTTC.

This clone has only a few counts. The rearrangement uses TRBV2 and TRBJ1-2; D might be TRBD1 (6 bases). The CDR3 sequence is 12 residues long. Trimming took 8 bases from V and 3 from J, leaving 10 bases between them. Per germline, CDR1 SNHLY and CDR2 FYNNEI. The CDR3 loop is CASDRIDYGYTF. CDR3 in DNA: TGTGCCAGCGACAGGATCGACTATGGCTACACCTTC. Full variable domain (rest looked up from reference TRBV2 and TRBJ1-2): EPEVTQTPSHQVTQMGQEVILRCVPISNHLYFYWYRQILGQKVEFLVSFYNNEISEKSEIFDDQFSVERPDGSNFTLKIRSTKLEDSAMYFCASDRIDYGYTFGSGTRLTVV.

The CDR3 sequence: CASSVDRGEQYF. CDR3 DNA: TGCGCCAGCAGCGTCGACAGGGGCGAGCAGTACTTC. The chain combines TRBV5-1 with TRBJ2-7, with 8 bases lining up with TRBD1. The CDR3 length is 12 residues. The V gene's germline CDR1 is SGHRS and CDR2 YFSETQ. V was clipped by 4 bases and J by 6 bases; unmatched bases: 3.

The chain links TRBV7-3 to TRBJ2-3, with TRBD1 identical over 7 bases. Germline-derived CDR1 and CDR2 are SGHTA and FQGTGA. The V segment lost 4 bases and the J segment 4 bases; nucleotides outside the gene matches: 8. The CDR3 length is 15 residues. The CDR3 loop reads CASSSQGGISDTQYF. DNA of the CDR3: TGTGCCAGCAGCTCTCAAGGGGGCATTTCAGATACGCAGTATTTT.

V usage is TRBV27 and J usage is TRBJ1-6, with 7 bases matching TRBD1. V shed 6 bases, J shed 10 bases, and the junction held 15 bases outside the gene matches. Germline values: CDR1 MNHEY, CDR2 SMNVEV (reference sequence). The CDR3 is 16 residues long. The CDR3 nucleotides are TGTGCCAGCAGCTCTATTCACGGGACAGCCCCCTCACCCCTCCACTTT. Translated: CASSSIHGTAPSPLHF.

The chain is built from TRBV15 and TRBJ2-3; 8 bases align to TRBD2. The germline V gene has CDR1 LNHNV and CDR2 YYDKDF (reference sequence). This CDR3 spans 15 amino acids. V gave up 5 bases and J gave up 5 bases; unmatched junction bases: 9. The CDR3 reads CATSPKLAVRDTQYF. Here the CDR3 DNA reads TGTGCCACCAGCCCTAAACTAGCGGTCAGAGATACGCAGTATTTT.

This clone was found a few times. The rearrangement links TRBV29-1 to TRBJ1-2; TRBD1 aligns across 7 bases. Looked up from germline, CDR1 is SQVTM and CDR2 is ANQGSEA. This CDR3 spans 12 amino acids. Trimming cost V 3 bases and J 5 bases; bases outside gene matches: 3. The chain's CDR3 is CSVDGTVYGYTF. As DNA, the CDR3 is TGCAGCGTTGACGGGACAGTGTATGGCTACACCTTC.

The V call is TRBV28, the J call TRBJ1-5; TRBD1 is a possible D gene (6 bases). Between the trimmed V and J ends, which lost 5 bases and 5 bases, there was a span of 16 bases. This CDR3 comprises 15 residues. Germline V lookup: CDR1 MDHEN, CDR2 SYDVKM. CDR3 nucleotides: TGTGCCAGCAGTCAGGGGACGTCTGGTCATCAGCCCCAGCATTTT. Its protein is CASSQGTSGHQPQHF. Supplemented by reference TRBV28 and TRBJ1-5, the full variable domain reads DVKVTQSSRYLVKRTGEKVFLECVQDMDHENMFWYRQDPGLGLRLIYFSYDVKMKEKGDIPEGYSVSREKKERFSLILESASTNQTSMYLCASSQGTSGHQPQHFGDGTRLSIL.

The chain is built from TRBV9 and TRBJ2-2, with D possibly being TRBD2 (5 bases). The V gene lost 3 bases and the J gene lost 1 base, with 10 bases spanning the gap. The CDR3 sequence is 15 residues long. Germline lookup yields CDR1 SGDLS and CDR2 YYNGEE. CDR3 in amino acids: CASSARTWNTGELFF. In DNA, the CDR3 is TGTGCCAGCAGCGCCCGGACTTGGAACACCGGGGAGCTGTTTTTT.

In its sample, this clone was seen a few times. The chain joins TRBV7-9 to TRBJ1-6, with a possible D match to TRBD1 (6 bases). The length of the CDR3 is 14 residues. Between the trimmed V and J ends, which lost 5 bases and 9 bases, there was a span of 14 bases. Germline CDR1 is SEHNR and CDR2 is FQNEAQ (reference sequence). The chain's CDR3 is CASSPGTLVSPLHF. CDR3 nucleotides: TGTGCCAGCAGCCCCGGGACATTGGTTTCACCCCTCCACTTT.

This clone was observed a few times. The rearrangement links TRBV7-2 to TRBJ2-5; D call uncertain. The CDR3 spans 14 residues. Germline values: CDR1 SGHTA, CDR2 FQGNSA. V lost 5 bases and J lost 5, with 15 bases in between. In DNA form, the CDR3 reads TGTGCCAGCAGCCTGCCCAGTTACGCCGAGACCCAGTACTTC. As protein: CASSLPSYAETQYF.

This clone was found a few times. The rearrangement links TRBV28 to TRBJ2-1, with 14 bases fitting TRBD2. Germline V CDR1 and CDR2: MDHEN, SYDVKM. The CDR3 sequence is 16 residues long. V dropped 5 bases and J dropped 9; count of bases not matched to a gene: 9. The CDR3 protein is CASSLGTSGSMTEQFF. CDR3 bases: TGTGCCAGCAGTCTAGGGACTAGCGGGAGTATGACTGAGCAGTTCTTC.

This clone was counted a few times. This chain uses TRBV27 with TRBJ2-2; no reliable D call. With 2 bases removed from V and 7 bases from J, the gap between germline ends came to 11 bases. Germline V CDR1 and CDR2: MNHEY, SMNVEV (reference sequence). The CDR3 is 14 amino acids. The CDR3 loop reads CASSLRSLSGELFF. In nucleotides, the CDR3 is TGTGCCAGCAGTTTACGCTCCTTGAGCGGGGAGCTGTTTTTT.